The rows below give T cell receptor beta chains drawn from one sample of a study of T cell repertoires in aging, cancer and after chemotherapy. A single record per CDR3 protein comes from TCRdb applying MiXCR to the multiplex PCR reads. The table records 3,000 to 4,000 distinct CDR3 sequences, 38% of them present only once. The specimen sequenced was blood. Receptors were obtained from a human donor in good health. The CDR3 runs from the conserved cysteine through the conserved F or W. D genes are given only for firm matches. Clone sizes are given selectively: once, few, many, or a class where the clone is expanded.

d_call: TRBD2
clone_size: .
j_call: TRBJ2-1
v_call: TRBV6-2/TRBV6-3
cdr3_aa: CAIRTSGGPEQFF
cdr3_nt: TGTGCCATCCGGACTAGCGGGGGGCCGGAGCAGTTCTTC

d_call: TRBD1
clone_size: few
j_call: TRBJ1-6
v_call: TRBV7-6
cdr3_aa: CASSWTGGSPLHF
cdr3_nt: TGTGCCAGCAGCTGGACAGGGGGCTCACCCCTCCACTTT

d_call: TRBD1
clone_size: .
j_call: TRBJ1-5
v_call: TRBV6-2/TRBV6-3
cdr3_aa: CASRSGTGAYYSNQPQHF
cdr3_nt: TGTGCCAGCAGATCCGGGACAGGCGCATATTATAGCAATCAGCCCCAGCATTTT

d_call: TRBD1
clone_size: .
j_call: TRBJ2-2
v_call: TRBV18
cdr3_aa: CASSLGPGQGSGTTGELFF
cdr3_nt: TGTGCCAGCTCACTTGGACCGGGACAGGGGAGTGGAACCACCGGGGAGCTGTTTTTT

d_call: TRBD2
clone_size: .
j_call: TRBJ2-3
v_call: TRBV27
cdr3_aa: CASSSTSGGADTQYF
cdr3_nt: TGTGCCAGCAGTTCGACTAGCGGGGGGGCAGATACGCAGTATTTT

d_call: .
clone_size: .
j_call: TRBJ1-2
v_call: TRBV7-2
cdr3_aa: CASRRSLTQLGYTF
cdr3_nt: TGTGCCAGCAGACGTTCCCTTACACAACTCGGCTACACCTTC

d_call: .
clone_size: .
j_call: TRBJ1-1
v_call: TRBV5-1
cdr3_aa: CASSPGSEAFF
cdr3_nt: TGCGCCAGCAGCCCAGGGTCCGAAGCTTTCTTT

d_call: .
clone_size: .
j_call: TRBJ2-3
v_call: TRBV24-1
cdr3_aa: CATRGGTDTQYF
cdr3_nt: TGTGCCACCAGGGGGGGCACAGATACGCAGTATTTT

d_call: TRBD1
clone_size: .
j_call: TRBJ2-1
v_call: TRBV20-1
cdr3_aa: CSAGGQGIPYNEQFF
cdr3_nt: TGCAGTGCTGGAGGACAGGGAATCCCCTACAATGAGCAGTTCTTC

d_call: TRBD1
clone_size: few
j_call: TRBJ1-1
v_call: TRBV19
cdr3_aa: CASTTGANTEAFF
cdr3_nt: TGTGCCAGCACCACAGGGGCGAACACTGAAGCTTTCTTT

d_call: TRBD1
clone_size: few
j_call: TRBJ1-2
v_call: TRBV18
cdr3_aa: CASSPVPGQQSNYGYTF
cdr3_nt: TGTGCCAGCTCACCAGTTCCGGGACAGCAATCTAACTATGGCTACACCTTC

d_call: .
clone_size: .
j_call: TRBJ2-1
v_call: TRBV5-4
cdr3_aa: CASSLDGYNEQFF
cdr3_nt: TGTGCCAGCAGCTTGGACGGGTACAATGAGCAGTTCTTC

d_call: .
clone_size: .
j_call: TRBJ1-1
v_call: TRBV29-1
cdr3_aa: CSAQGQVNTEAFF
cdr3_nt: TGCAGCGCCCAGGGTCAAGTGAACACTGAAGCTTTCTTT

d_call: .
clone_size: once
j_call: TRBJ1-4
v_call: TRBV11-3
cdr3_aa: CASTTGVREKLFF
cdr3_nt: TGTGCCAGCACGACAGGCGTTCGTGAAAAACTGTTTTTT

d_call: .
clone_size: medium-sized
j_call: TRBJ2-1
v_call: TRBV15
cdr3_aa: CATSSQRNEQFF
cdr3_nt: TGTGCCACCAGCAGCCAGCGCAATGAGCAGTTCTTC

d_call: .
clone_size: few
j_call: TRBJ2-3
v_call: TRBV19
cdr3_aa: CASSGGASPGTDTQYF
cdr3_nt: TGTGCCAGTAGTGGGGGGGCTAGCCCCGGCACAGATACGCAGTATTTT

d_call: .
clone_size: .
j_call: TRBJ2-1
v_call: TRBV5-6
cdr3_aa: CASRRGPRNEQFF
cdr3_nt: TGCGCCAGCAGGCGGGGGCCTCGGAATGAGCAGTTCTTC

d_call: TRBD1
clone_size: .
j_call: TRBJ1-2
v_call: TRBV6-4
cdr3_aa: CASPYSGTGNYGYTF
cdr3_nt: TGTGCCAGCCCTTACTCCGGGACAGGGAACTATGGCTACACCTTC